The 26 T cell receptor beta chains below all came from one sample that was sequenced in a study of cytotoxic CD8 clonotypes in ibrutinib-treated CLL. Profiled with immunoSEQ multiplex PCR; TCRdb holds only in-frame clones, not every one. The sample gives over 95,000 clones, 45% to 65% of which show up once; 37% is in the top ten. The source material was PBMCs, sampled after 24 months of ibrutinib treatment. These TCRs come from a human donor with chronic lymphocytic leukemia.

Notes on this clone: Relative to the germline gene, one junction end is altered; a read error may explain this. The J gene is TRBJ2-2, the V gene TRBV7-6, with D possibly being TRBD2 (6 bases). Per the germline V gene, CDR1 is SGHVS and CDR2 is FNYEAQ. The CDR3 totals 20 residues. CDR3 bases: TGTGCCAGCAGCGTAGCGGCCGGGACCCCGCGATTCCGCGACATCGGGGAGCTGTTTTTT. Its protein product is CASSVAAGTPRFRDIGELFF.

V and J are TRBV29-1 and TRBJ1-3, with unresolved D. This CDR3 is built from 14 residues. Looked up from germline, CDR1 is SQVTM and CDR2 is ANQGSEA. V lost 3 bases and J 2 bases, leaving 11 bases between the germline ends. CDR3 nucleotide sequence: TGCAGCGTTGACGTCAGACGAACTGGAAACACCATATATTTT. Translated, it gives CSVDVRRTGNTIYF.

The rearrangement joins TRBV19 to TRBJ2-2, with D maybe TRBD1 (6 bases). Germline CDR1 is LNHDA and CDR2 is SQIVND (reference sequence). This CDR3 contains 17 residues. Trimming pared 3 bases from V and 1 base from J, leaving 15 bases between. This CDR3 is CASSIWGRGENTGELFF. DNA of the CDR3: TGTGCCAGTAGTATTTGGGGCAGGGGCGAGAACACCGGGGAGCTGTTTTTT. The entire variable domain, with the rest obtained from reference TRBV19 and TRBJ2-2, is as follows: DGGITQSPKYLFRKEGQNVTLSCEQNLNHDAMYWYRQDPGQGLRLIYYSQIVNDFQKGDIAEGYSVSREKKESFPLTVTSAQKNPTAFYLCASSIWGRGENTGELFFGEGSRLTVL.

The CDR3 reads CATQQGSGYNEQFF. In DNA, the CDR3 is TGTGCCACCCAACAGGGTTCTGGCTACAATGAGCAGTTCTTC. The J gene is TRBJ2-1, the V gene TRBV19; the D gene is possibly TRBD1 (6 bases). The V gene's germline CDR1 is LNHDA and CDR2 SQIVND (reference sequence). The CDR3 extends over 14 amino acids. Trimming cost V 10 bases and J 3 bases, with 16 bases left between them.

The chain links TRBV30 to TRBJ2-3, with TRBD1 matching 9 bases. CDR1 and CDR2 (germline): GTSNPN, SVGIG (reference sequence). With 8 bases clipped from V and 2 bases from J, the junction kept 2 bases outside the gene matches. The CDR3 is 12 amino acids. The CDR3 region has the DNA TGTGCCGGGGACAGGGCCACAGATACGCAGTATTTT. Amino acid sequence: CAGDRATDTQYF.

The chain employs TRBV28 and TRBJ2-5; 9 nucleotides agree with TRBD1. The length of the CDR3 is 15 residues. Trimming at V came to 6 bases and at J to 1 base, leaving 6 bases not matched to a gene. Germline V gene lookup returns CDR1 MDHEN and CDR2 SYDVKM. The chain's CDR3 is CASRSGTGIQETQYF. DNA of the CDR3: TGTGCCAGCAGGTCCGGGACAGGGATCCAAGAGACCCAGTACTTC.

The J gene is TRBJ2-5, the V gene TRBV7-2, with 10 bases that match TRBD2. The V gene's germline CDR1 is SGHTA and CDR2 FQGNSA. V shed 5 bases, J shed 2 bases, and the junction held 5 bases outside the gene matches. The CDR3 covers 15 residues. CDR3 nucleotides: TGTGCCAGCAGCCTTAGCGGGGGGTCTCAAGAGACCCAGTACTTC. Protein sequence: CASSLSGGSQETQYF.

This chain uses TRBV10-3 with TRBJ2-2, with TRBD1 matching over 7 bases. This CDR3 has 13 amino acids. Per the germline V gene, CDR1 is ENHRY and CDR2 is SYGVKD. Trimming took 6 bases from V and 7 from J; bases not matched to a gene: 5. The CDR3 coding sequence is TGTGCCATCAGCACAGGGGAGATCGGGGAGCTGTTTTTT. Residues: CAISTGEIGELFF.

This clone was picked up a small number of times. CDR3 region: CASSATQGPYEEQYF. DNA for the CDR3: TGTGCCAGCAGCGCCACACAGGGGCCTTACGAAGAGCAGTACTTC. V gene TRBV7-9 combines with J gene TRBJ2-7; TRBD1 aligns across 7 bases. This CDR3 contains 15 residues. Germline V gene data show CDR1 as SEHNR and CDR2 as FQNEAQ (reference sequence). The J segment lost 7 bases and the V segment lost 5 bases, leaving 14 bases of the junction unmatched.

This clone was seen a handful of times. This chain connects TRBV5-1 to TRBJ1-1; D uncertain. V lost 3 bases and J 4 bases, leaving 22 bases between the germline ends. The CDR3 loop spans 17 amino acids. The germline CDR1 and CDR2 sequences are SGHRS and YFSETQ. The CDR3 nucleotides read TGCGCCAGCAGCTACCGTCCTCGAAGTGAGGCGGCCACTGAAGCTTTCTTT. This gives the protein CASSYRPRSEAATEAFF.

The chain recombines TRBV25-1 with TRBJ1-4; 11 bases agree with TRBD1. The CDR3 spans 18 residues. The J segment lost 6 bases and the V segment lost 5 bases, leaving 14 bases of the junction unmatched. Germline loops: CDR1 MGHDK, CDR2 SYGVNS. The CDR3 reads CASSPPGTGGTGDEKLFF. The CDR3 DNA sequence: TGTGCCAGCAGTCCCCCTGGGACAGGGGGGACTGGTGATGAAAAACTGTTTTTT. The whole variable domain, filled in from reference TRBV25-1 and TRBJ1-4, reads EADIYQTPRYLVIGTGKKITLECSQTMGHDKMYWYQQDPGMELHLIHYSYGVNSTEKGDLSSESTVSRIRTEHFPLTLESARPSHTSQYLCASSPPGTGGTGDEKLFFGSGTQLSVL.

The chain employs TRBV5-4 and TRBJ2-5, with a tentative D call TRBD1 (5 bases). V was clipped by 0 bases and J by 2 bases, with 11 bases between them. Germline CDR1 is SGHNT and CDR2 is YYREEE (reference sequence). The CDR3 extends over 15 amino acids. CDR3 coding DNA: TGTGCCAGCAGCTTGGCTTCGAGACAGCAAGAGACCCAGTACTTC. Translation gives CASSLASRQQETQYF.

V usage is TRBV5-1 and J usage is TRBJ2-5; 8 bases are shared with TRBD2. The germline gives CDR1 SGHRS, CDR2 YFSETQ. The CDR3 sequence is 16 residues long. With V trimmed by 4 bases and J by 7 bases, 15 bases remained unmatched. CDR3 in amino acids: CASSPQASGGFGTQYF. The CDR3 nucleotides are TGCGCCAGCAGCCCGCAGGCCAGCGGGGGATTTGGGACCCAGTACTTC.

This chain joins TRBV30 and TRBJ2-3, with 7 bases that match TRBD2. Germline loops: CDR1 GTSNPN, CDR2 SVGIG (reference sequence). The length of the CDR3 is 14 residues. J gave up 1 base and V 2 bases, and 3 bases lay outside the gene matches. CDR3 DNA sequence: TGTGCCTGGAGTTTGGCGGGGGGCACAGATACGCAGTATTTT. Translating it yields CAWSLAGGTDTQYF.

The rearrangement links TRBV30 to TRBJ1-1; a weak D match, TRBD1 (5 bases). The CDR3 is 13 amino acids. V was shortened by 3 bases and J by 4 bases, with 12 bases between the two germline ends. Germline-derived CDR1 and CDR2 are GTSNPN and SVGIG (reference sequence). In DNA, the CDR3 is TGTGCCTGGAGGGGGGGAACAACCACTGAAGCTTTCTTT. Protein product: CAWRGGTTTEAFF.

This clone was picked up a small number of times. The genes are TRBV5-1 and TRBJ1-6; D is unclear. The germline V and J ends were trimmed by 0 bases and 10 bases, with 11 bases remaining between them. This CDR3 is built from 14 residues. In germline, CDR1 is SGHRS, CDR2 YFSETQ. Here the CDR3 DNA reads TGCGCCAGCAGCTTGGAGGGCGGTAGATCACCCCTCCACTTT. Translation gives CASSLEGGRSPLHF.

This chain uses TRBV4-3 with TRBJ1-2, with TRBD1 identical over 7 bases. This CDR3 region has 17 residues. The germline V gene has CDR1 LGHNA and CDR2 YSLEER. The V segment lost 0 bases and the J segment 5 bases; nucleotides outside the gene matches: 12. The CDR3 nucleotides read TGCGCCAGCAGCCAAGATTTAGCCACAGGGGATAGGTATGGCTACACCTTC. It encodes CASSQDLATGDRYGYTF.

The rearrangement uses TRBV7-2 and TRBJ2-2; D is unclear. Germline CDR1 is SGHTA and CDR2 is FQGNSA. V lost 5 bases to trimming and J lost 7 bases, with 14 bases between them. This CDR3 spans 14 amino acids. Here the CDR3 reads CASSPPDFRGELFF. In nucleotides, the CDR3 is TGTGCCAGCAGCCCCCCTGATTTTCGCGGGGAGCTGTTTTTT. Based on the CDR3 plus reference TRBV7-2 and TRBJ2-2, the full variable domain is GAGVSQSPSNKVTEKGKDVELRCDPISGHTALYWYRQSLGQGLEFLIYFQGNSAPDKSGLPSDRFSAERTGGSVSTLTIQRTQQEDSAVYLCASSPPDFRGELFFGEGSRLTVL.

The chain has TRBV30 and TRBJ2-7; tentatively, D is TRBD1 (6 bases). This CDR3 comprises 15 residues. Trimming took off 3 bases at V and 5 bases at J, with 20 bases between the two ends. Germline values: CDR1 GTSNPN, CDR2 SVGIG (reference sequence). CDR3 nucleotide sequence: TGTGCCTGGAGAATAGGAGACCGGGACACCAACGAGCAGTACTTC. Translating gives CAWRIGDRDTNEQYF. Supplemented by reference TRBV30 and TRBJ2-7, the full variable domain reads SQTIHQWPATLVQPVGSPLSLECTVEGTSNPNLYWYRQAAGRGLQLLFYSVGIGQISSEVPQNLSASRPQDRQFILSSKKLLLSDSGFYLCAWRIGDRDTNEQYFGPGTRLTVT.

The V gene is TRBV6-1, the J gene TRBJ2-7; the D call may be TRBD1 or TRBD2 (5 bases each). In germline, CDR1 is MNHNS, CDR2 SASEGT. This CDR3 is 16 amino acids long. V gave up 3 bases and J gave up 9 bases, with 24 bases separating them. The CDR3 DNA reads TGTGCCAGCAGTGATTCTTTCTCGGGGACGTTAATAAGGCAGTACTTC. As protein: CASSDSFSGTLIRQYF.

J is TRBJ1-2 and V is TRBV19; the D is unclear. The CDR3 sequence is 13 residues long. CDR1 is LNHDA, CDR2 SQIVND, per germline (reference sequence). Trimming stripped 5 bases from V and 8 bases from J, with 15 bases between. The CDR3 protein is CASSQREGGGYTF. As DNA, the CDR3 is TGTGCCAGTAGTCAAAGGGAAGGTGGGGGCTACACCTTC. The whole variable domain, remainder taken from reference TRBV19 and TRBJ1-2, is DGGITQSPKYLFRKEGQNVTLSCEQNLNHDAMYWYRQDPGQGLRLIYYSQIVNDFQKGDIAEGYSVSREKKESFPLTVTSAQKNPTAFYLCASSQREGGGYTFGSGTRLTVV.

This clone was detected only once. CDR3 protein: CASSHPIGTRSTDTQYF. DNA for the CDR3: TGCGCCAGCAGCCACCCCATCGGGACCCGGAGCACAGATACGCAGTATTTT. This chain joins TRBV4-1 and TRBJ2-3, with D tentatively TRBD1 or TRBD2 (5 bases each). The germline CDR1 and CDR2 sequences are MGHRA and YSYEKL. Trimming cost V 3 bases and J 0 bases, with 16 bases left between them. The CDR3 runs to 17 residues.

The genes are TRBV6-6 and TRBJ2-1, with 8 bases matching TRBD2. Germline V gene lookup returns CDR1 MNHNY and CDR2 SVGAGI (reference sequence). Trimming at V came to 6 bases and at J to 5 bases, leaving 3 bases not matched to a gene. This CDR3 spans 13 amino acids. CDR3 bases: TGTGCCAGCAGCGGGGGGGCCCACAATGAGCAGTTCTTC. Its translation: CASSGGAHNEQFF.

The chain recombines TRBV5-1 with TRBJ2-1; weak D call: TRBD2 (6 bases). The CDR3 length is 16 residues. Germline loops: CDR1 SGHRS, CDR2 YFSETQ. The V gene lost 0 bases and the J gene lost 4 bases, with 14 bases spanning the gap. The CDR3 DNA reads as TGCGCCAGCAGCTTGGAGGCACTAGCAGCGTACAATGAGCAGTTCTTC. Its protein is CASSLEALAAYNEQFF.

The V and J genes are TRBV7-2 and TRBJ1-1; the D is unclear. V was cut by 5 bases and J by 7 bases, with 11 bases left in between. Per the germline V gene, CDR1 is SGHTA and CDR2 is FQGNSA. The length of the CDR3 is 12 residues. CDR3 in DNA: TGTGCCAGCAGCCTATCAACCCTTGAAGCTTTCTTT. Translating it yields CASSLSTLEAFF.

The chain combines TRBV25-1 with TRBJ2-7; 10 positions agree with TRBD1. The CDR3 sequence is 15 residues long. J was trimmed by 2 bases and V by 2 bases; bases with no gene match: 3. Per the germline V gene, CDR1 is MGHDK and CDR2 is SYGVNS. The CDR3 DNA follows: TGTGCCAGCAGTGAACTGACAGGGGGCCCCTACGAGCAGTACTTC. It codes for CASSELTGGPYEQYF.